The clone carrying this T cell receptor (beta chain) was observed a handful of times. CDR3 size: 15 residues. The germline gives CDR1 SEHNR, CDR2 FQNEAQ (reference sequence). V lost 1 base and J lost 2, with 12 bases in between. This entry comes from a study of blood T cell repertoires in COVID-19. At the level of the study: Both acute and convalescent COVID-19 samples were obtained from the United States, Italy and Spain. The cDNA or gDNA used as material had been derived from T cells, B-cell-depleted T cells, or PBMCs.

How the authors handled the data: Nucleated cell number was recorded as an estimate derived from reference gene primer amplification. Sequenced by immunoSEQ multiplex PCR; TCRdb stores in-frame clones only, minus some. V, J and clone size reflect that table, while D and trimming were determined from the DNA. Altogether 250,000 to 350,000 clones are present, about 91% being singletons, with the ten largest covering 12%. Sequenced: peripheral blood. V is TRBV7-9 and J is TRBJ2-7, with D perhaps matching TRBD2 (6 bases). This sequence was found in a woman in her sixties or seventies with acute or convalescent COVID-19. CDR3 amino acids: CASSLGDSITYEQYF. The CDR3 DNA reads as TGTGCCAGCAGCTTAGGGGACTCGATCACCTACGAGCAGTACTTC.